The 23 T cell receptor beta chains below all came from one sample that was sequenced in a study of cytomegalovirus exposure and HLA in healthy donors. Amplification used 60 Vbeta primers and 13 Jbeta primers. Clones were sequenced by immunoSEQ multiplex PCR, and TCRdb holds only the in-frame ones, with some missing. The data hold around 130,000 clones, with roughly four fifths observed a single time. The sequencing input was PBMCs. The source of these receptors is a man in his forties in good health and CMV-seronegative.

The chain carries TRBV4-1 and TRBJ1-4, with TRBD1 as a possible D gene (6 bases). Germline values: CDR1 MGHRA, CDR2 YSYEKL. V lost 2 bases to trimming and J lost 7 bases, with 14 bases between them. The CDR3 is 15 residues long. The CDR3 DNA reads TGCGCCAGCAGCCAACTCACAGGGTCGACTGAAAAACTGTTTTTT. As protein: CASSQLTGSTEKLFF.

This sequence joins TRBV13 and TRBJ2-1; 9 nucleotides agree with TRBD2. This CDR3 has 16 residues. The V gene's germline CDR1 is PRHDT and CDR2 FYEKMQ (reference sequence). The V gene end was trimmed by 5 bases and the J gene end by 10 bases; junction bases not matched to a gene: 15. CDR3 DNA: TGTGCCAGCAGCCCCCACGGAGTAGCGGGAGAAGGGGAGCAGTTCTTC. Protein product: CASSPHGVAGEGEQFF. Filled out from reference TRBV13 and TRBJ2-1, the complete variable domain reads AAGVIQSPRHLIKEKRETATLKCYPIPRHDTVYWYQQGPGQDPQFLISFYEKMQSDKGSIPDRFSAQQFSDYHSELNMSSLELGDSALYFCASSPHGVAGEGEQFFGPGTRLTVL.

Points on this clone: In the same sample, other DNA sequences code for this CDR3. The V and J genes are TRBV5-1 and TRBJ2-7, with TRBD1 matching over 7 bases. V was clipped by 0 bases and J by 3 bases; unmatched bases: 0. Looked up from germline, CDR1 is SGHRS and CDR2 is YFSETQ. The CDR3 covers 13 residues. Here the CDR3 reads CASSLGTGYEQYF. CDR3 in DNA: TGCGCCAGCAGCTTGGGGACAGGCTACGAGCAGTACTTC.

The chain uses TRBV19 and TRBJ1-1, with a weak D call TRBD1 (6 bases). Germline assignment: CDR1 LNHDA and CDR2 SQIVND (reference sequence). Between the trimmed V and J ends, which lost 3 bases and 2 bases, there was a span of 10 bases. The CDR3 consists of 14 residues. CDR3 amino acids: CASSIGTINTEAFF. The CDR3 region has the DNA TGTGCCAGTAGTATTGGGACAATCAACACTGAAGCTTTCTTT.

This chain links TRBV5-5 with TRBJ2-7; D gene uncertain. The CDR3 length is 9 residues. Trimming removed 0 bases at V and 11 bases at J, with 3 bases between. Germline V gene data show CDR1 as SGHKS and CDR2 as YYEKEE (reference sequence). The CDR3 protein is CASSLDKYF. The DNA of the CDR3 is TGTGCCAGCAGCTTGGATAAGTACTTC.

This chain links TRBV28 with TRBJ1-3, with D uncertain. There are 15 residues in the CDR3. Trimming shortened V by 7 bases and J by 2 bases, and 15 bases separated the two germline ends. Germline CDR1 reads MDHEN; CDR2 reads SYDVKM. This CDR3 is CASTPPYGAGNTIYF. In DNA, the CDR3 is TGTGCCAGCACCCCACCCTACGGGGCTGGAAACACCATATATTTT.

This clone was observed once. The genes are TRBV6-5 and TRBJ1-5, with 9 bases fitting TRBD1. With V trimmed by 6 bases and J by 2 bases, 2 bases remained unmatched. CDR1 and CDR2 (germline): MNHEY, SVGAGI. The CDR3 loop spans 14 amino acids. CDR3 region: CASRRTGGNQPQHF. CDR3 bases: TGTGCCAGCAGGCGGACAGGGGGCAATCAGCCCCAGCATTTT.

V is TRBV2 and J is TRBJ2-3; D gene uncertain. The CDR3 covers 15 residues. Trimming left V 1 base short and J 1 base short, with 9 bases between. Germline loops: CDR1 SNHLY, CDR2 FYNNEI. As DNA, the CDR3 is TGTGCCAGCAGTGAAGTTAGATCCCGCACAGATACGCAGTATTTT. The encoded protein is CASSEVRSRTDTQYF. The full variable domain, in which reference TRBV2 and TRBJ2-3 provide the parts outside the CDR3, is EPEVTQTPSHQVTQMGQEVILRCVPISNHLYFYWYRQILGQKVEFLVSFYNNEISEKSEIFDDQFSVERPDGSNFTLKIRSTKLEDSAMYFCASSEVRSRTDTQYFGPGTRLTVL.

The CDR3 region has the DNA TGTGCCAGCAGTTACCCGAGCTCTAGCGAGCAGTTCTTC. Translating gives CASSYPSSSEQFF. This chain uses TRBV6-6 with TRBJ2-1; D might be TRBD2 (5 bases). The length of the CDR3 is 13 residues. V was pared by 2 bases and J by 10 bases, with 12 bases between. Germline V gene lookup returns CDR1 MNHNY and CDR2 SVGAGI (reference sequence).

Concerning this clone: This CDR3 is also generated by other DNA sequences in the sample. The J gene is TRBJ1-1, the V gene TRBV19; TRBD1 might be the D (5 bases). This CDR3 has 15 residues. Trimming left V 8 bases short and J 8 bases short, with 24 bases between. The V gene's germline CDR1 is LNHDA and CDR2 SQIVND (reference sequence). The CDR3 coding sequence is TGTGCCAGTGGCAGAGGAGGGGAGCAGGTCAGAGAAGCTTTCTTT. Protein product: CASGRGGEQVREAFF.

The chain combines TRBV6-1 with TRBJ2-7; D is unclear. The V gene's germline CDR1 is MNHNS and CDR2 SASEGT. V lost 4 bases and J lost 9, with 16 bases in between. The CDR3 consists of 13 residues. CDR3 protein: CASSALVDKRQYF. The CDR3 coding sequence is TGTGCCAGCAGTGCTCTCGTAGACAAGAGGCAGTACTTC.

J is TRBJ2-7 and V is TRBV7-9, with D possibly being TRBD2 (7 bases). Germline CDR1 reads SEHNR; CDR2 reads FQNEAQ (reference sequence). With 9 bases removed from V and 3 bases from J, the gap between germline ends came to 12 bases. CDR3 length equals 12 residues. CDR3 coding DNA: TGTGCCAGTGGGGGCGGGAGCTACGAGCAGTACTTC. As protein: CASGGGSYEQYF. The whole variable domain, remainder taken from reference TRBV7-9 and TRBJ2-7, is DTGVSQNPRHKITKRGQNVTFRCDPISEHNRLYWYRQTLGQGPEFLTYFQNEAQLEKSRLLSDRFSAERPKGSFSTLEIQRTEQGDSAMYLCASGGGSYEQYFGPGTRLTVT.

The rearrangement joins TRBV6-5 to TRBJ1-1; possible D gene TRBD1, 6 bases. The CDR3 length is 14 residues. Between the trimmed V and J ends, which lost 6 bases and 4 bases, there was a span of 15 bases. CDR1 is MNHEY, CDR2 SVGAGI, per germline. CDR3 amino acids: CASSPLLGGTEAFF. CDR3 sequence (DNA): TGTGCCAGCAGCCCATTACTAGGGGGCACTGAAGCTTTCTTT.

The chain employs TRBV30 and TRBJ2-5; possibly TRBD2 for D (5 bases). Germline V CDR1 and CDR2: GTSNPN, SVGIG (reference sequence). The CDR3 runs to 12 residues. V was shortened by 7 bases and J by 4 bases, with 13 bases between the two germline ends. The CDR3 is CAYSWGAETQYF. CDR3 sequence (DNA): TGTGCCTATTCATGGGGAGCAGAGACCCAGTACTTC. The variable domain in full, completed from reference TRBV30 and TRBJ2-5, reads SQTIHQWPATLVQPVGSPLSLECTVEGTSNPNLYWYRQAAGRGLQLLFYSVGIGQISSEVPQNLSASRPQDRQFILSSKKLLLSDSGFYLCAYSWGAETQYFGPGTRLLVL.

Points on this clone: A read error may account for a junction end that differs from germline. The genes are TRBV5-1 and TRBJ2-4, with TRBD2 matching 11 bases. There are 16 residues in the CDR3. Germline lookup yields CDR1 SGHRS and CDR2 YFSETQ. As DNA, the CDR3 is TGCGCCAGCAGCTTCTTAGCGGGAGGGTGGGAAAACAGTCAGTACTTC. Encoded protein: CASSFLAGGWENSQYF.

J is TRBJ2-5 and V is TRBV28; a possible D gene is TRBD1 (6 bases). V was shortened by 1 base and J by 5 bases, with 14 bases between the two germline ends. From germline, CDR1 is MDHEN and CDR2 SYDVKM. CDR3 length equals 15 residues. DNA of the CDR3: TGTGCCAGCAGTTTATCGTCAGGGGTCCAGGAGACCCAGTACTTC. It encodes CASSLSSGVQETQYF.

The chain combines TRBV4-3 with TRBJ2-6, with D possibly being TRBD2 (7 bases). The CDR3 has 18 amino acids. Germline assignment: CDR1 LGHNA and CDR2 YSLEER. Trimming took off 2 bases at V and 1 base at J, with 15 bases between the two ends. The CDR3 here is CASSQWGGVLSGANVLTF. The CDR3 nucleotides are TGCGCCAGCAGCCAATGGGGGGGCGTCCTTTCTGGGGCCAACGTCCTGACTTTC.

The gene calls are TRBV6-5 and TRBJ2-1; tentatively, D is TRBD1 (5 bases). This CDR3 has 15 residues. Germline V gene lookup returns CDR1 MNHEY and CDR2 SVGAGI. The V end lost 5 bases, the J end lost 6 bases, and 17 bases lay between the germline ends. CDR3 sequence: CASSTDTALINEQFF. CDR3 in DNA: TGTGCCAGCAGTACGGACACGGCCCTTATCAATGAGCAGTTCTTC.

The genes are TRBV19 and TRBJ2-5; 11 nucleotides align to TRBD2. The trim removed 3 bases at V and 3 bases at J, leaving 3 bases unmatched. This CDR3 is 15 amino acids long. Germline V gene sequence: CDR1 LNHDA, CDR2 SQIVND (reference sequence). The CDR3: CASSIASGGKETQYF. CDR3 sequence (DNA): TGTGCCAGTAGTATTGCTAGCGGGGGGAAAGAGACCCAGTACTTC. Based on the CDR3 plus reference TRBV19 and TRBJ2-5, the full variable domain is DGGITQSPKYLFRKEGQNVTLSCEQNLNHDAMYWYRQDPGQGLRLIYYSQIVNDFQKGDIAEGYSVSREKKESFPLTVTSAQKNPTAFYLCASSIASGGKETQYFGPGTRLLVL.

The chain carries TRBV7-7 and TRBJ2-3; 13 positions match TRBD2. In germline, CDR1 is SSHAT, CDR2 FNYEAQ (reference sequence). The CDR3 length is 16 residues. V trimming: 3 bases; J trimming: 3 bases; junction bases outside the gene matches: 3. The CDR3 DNA is TGTGCCAGCAGCTTCCCGACTAGCGGGGGGACAGATACGCAGTATTTT. Its protein is CASSFPTSGGTDTQYF.

The chain combines TRBV7-9 with TRBJ1-5, with 9 bases lining up with TRBD1. The CDR3 is 15 amino acids. V shed 4 bases and J 6 bases; nucleotides not matched to a gene: 7. CDR1 SEHNR and CDR2 FQNEAQ come from the germline V gene (reference sequence). The CDR3 here is CASSSGQGNGQPQHF. The CDR3 nucleotides are TGTGCCAGCAGCTCCGGACAGGGGAATGGTCAGCCCCAGCATTTT. Full variable domain (rest looked up from reference TRBV7-9 and TRBJ1-5): DTGVSQNPRHKITKRGQNVTFRCDPISEHNRLYWYRQTLGQGPEFLTYFQNEAQLEKSRLLSDRFSAERPKGSFSTLEIQRTEQGDSAMYLCASSSGQGNGQPQHFGDGTRLSIL.

The CDR3 reads CASTDRQDYGYTF. CDR3 in DNA: TGTGCCAGTACCGACCGACAGGACTATGGCTACACCTTC. The chain joins TRBV19 to TRBJ1-2; a possible D gene is TRBD1 (6 bases). V lost 7 bases, J lost 3 bases, and 12 bases lay in between. This CDR3 region has 13 residues. Germline assignment: CDR1 LNHDA and CDR2 SQIVND (reference sequence).

The gene calls are TRBV21-1 and TRBJ1-1; the DNA was not used to check the table's D call, TRBD1. TRBV21-1 is described as a pseudogene. This CDR3 is 18 amino acids long. The CDR3 nucleotides read TGTGCCAGCAGCAAAGAATGGCGACAGACGTTTCCCCTCACTGAAGCTTTCTTT. It specifies CASSKEWRQTFPLTEAFF.